This T cell receptor beta chain came from a study of CD8+ T cells in alopecia areata (dated by TCRdb to the late 2010s). Context from the whole study: Skin from C3H/HeJ donors with spontaneous alopecia (roughly 6-13 months old) was grafted onto female C3H/HeJ recipients aged about 6-11 weeks. RNA was extracted with the PAXgene miRNA kit for fixed scalp, the miRNeasy kit for PBMCs, and the RNeasy kit for mouse skin. On the human side, TCRbeta sequencing was run on scalp tissue and on sorted CD4+ and CD8+ peripheral blood T cells from healthy controls and from alopecia areata patients with either patchy or totalis/universalis disease. In both human patients and the C3H/HeJ mouse model, the study applied high-throughput TCRbeta sequencing to look at T cell clonal expansion in alopecia areata. Scalp clonality was compared among normal scalp (n=4), patchy alopecia areata scalp (n=8), and alopecia totalis/universalis scalp (n=8). TCRbeta CDR3 regions were amplified by immunoSEQ multiplex PCR using 35 Vbeta forward and 13 Jbeta reverse primers.

The study at large found these results: Higher clonality and more expanded CD8+ clones were observed in lesional scalp than in normal scalp, particularly in alopecia totalis/universalis, a finding suggestive of antigenic drive. Shared TCR sequences between patients were less evident than in mice, which may be partly attributable to HLA diversity in the patient population. Unlike mouse skin, which is dominated by gammadelta T cells, normal human skin has resident alphabeta T cells that are also sequenced, and this complicates analysis of the scalp TCR repertoire.

Cells from mouse cutaneous lymph nodes were pooled, stained for CD4, CD8alpha, NKG2D, NKG2ACE and other markers, and then sorted on a BD Influx. Receptor amplification or capture employed the immunoSEQ multiplex PCR assay. To provide template for TCR sequencing, every sample had RNA extracted and reverse transcribed into cDNA. SuperScript III was used for first-strand cDNA synthesis, primed with a 2:1 mix of oligo-dT and random hexamers. A synthetic immune receptor repertoire was used to assess amplification bias, and residual bias was removed computationally. Sequencing of the libraries was done on Illumina HiSeq using 60 bp reads that spanned the CDR3 and were read from J toward V. Turning to the authors' computational methods: Raw reads were preprocessed to remove errors, and CDR3 was defined according to IMGT conventions as the region from the conserved cysteine to phenylalanine. Clonality was computed as 1 minus the Shannon entropy, with the entropy normalized by log2 of the number of productive unique TCRs. Scalp TCRbeta sequences were cross-referenced with sorted blood CD4 and CD8 repertoires so that the CD4 or CD8 identity of scalp clones could be inferred. The table comes from immuneACCESS by way of TCRdb, which keeps in-frame sequences with V and J called. Part of the clones is missing from these tables; in studies checked, under half for an unresolved V gene and the rest for unknown reasons. The V and J calls and the clone size are those of that table, but D and trimming were determined from the DNA. There are about 270,000 clones in this sample, and none of them is a singleton. In total, the top ten clones hold 1.2% of the sample.

This clone was recorded a few times. It has no known antigen specificity. In this record, gene identifiers and germline sequences come from the mouse. What was sequenced was CD4+ T cells sorted from a lymph node. This clonotype was sampled from a C3H/HeJ mouse with alopecia areata. The haplotype of this strain at the MHC is H2-k.

Partial CDR3 DNA: TGTGCCAGCAGCCCCGGGACTCGCACA. Its translation is CASSPGTRT. The complete CDR3 sequence is CASSPGTRTEVFF. The sequence joins TRBV5 to TRBJ1-1; TRBD1 is a weak D gene call, 5 bases matching. Sequencing ends 4 residues short of the CDR3 end; the germline J gene provides the rest. Between the V and J ends, shortened by 4 bases and 4 bases respectively, the junction contains 10 bases. Per the germline V gene (reference sequence), LGHNA is the CDR1 and YNLKQL is the CDR2. The CDR3 goes from the cysteine to the phenylalanine over 13 residues. The DNA has 27 bases, all within the CDR3, and is read from base 1.